This T cell receptor (beta chain) emerged from a study of blood T cell repertoires in COVID-19. Turning to the study itself: T cells, B-cell-depleted T cells, or PBMCs provided the cDNA or gDNA that served as material.

This clone appeared a single time. The CDR3 sequence is 13 residues long. CDR1 and CDR2 (germline): LNHDA, SQIVND (reference sequence). Trimming pared 2 bases from V and 1 base from J, leaving 5 bases between. Recruited during active infection, patients (from Seattle) were subsequently followed longitudinally. Original methodology: Amplification from reference gene primers served as the basis for estimated nucleated cell counts. Using immunoSEQ multiplex PCR, the repertoire was profiled, and TCRdb retains in-frame clones only, with some absent. D and trimming come from the DNA, and the V and J calls and clone size come from that table. The data contain 100,000 to 150,000 clones, 85% to 90% of them singletons.

Sequencing was performed on peripheral blood. The TCR was taken from a woman of 80 years or more with COVID-19, enrolled during active disease. The V call is TRBV19, the J call TRBJ2-5; unclear D gene. CDR3 coding DNA: TGTGCCAGTAGTATAAATCTCCAAGAGACCCAGTACTTC. Protein: CASSINLQETQYF.